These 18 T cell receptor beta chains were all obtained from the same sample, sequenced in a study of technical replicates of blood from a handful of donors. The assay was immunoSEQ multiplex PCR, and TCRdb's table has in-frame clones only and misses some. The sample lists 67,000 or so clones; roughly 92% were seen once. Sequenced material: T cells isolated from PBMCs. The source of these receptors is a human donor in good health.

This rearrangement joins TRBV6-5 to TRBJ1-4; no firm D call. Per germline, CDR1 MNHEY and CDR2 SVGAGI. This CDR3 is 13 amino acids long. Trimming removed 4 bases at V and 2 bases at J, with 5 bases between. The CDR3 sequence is CASSWATNEKLFF. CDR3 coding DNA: TGTGCCAGCAGTTGGGCGACTAATGAAAAACTGTTTTTT.

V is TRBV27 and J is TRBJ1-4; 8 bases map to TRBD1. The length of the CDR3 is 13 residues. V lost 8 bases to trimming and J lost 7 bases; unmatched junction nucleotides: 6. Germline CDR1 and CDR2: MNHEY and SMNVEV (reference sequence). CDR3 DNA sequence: TGTGCCAGCGGGGGACAGGCGCCTGAAAAACTGTTTTTT. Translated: CASGGQAPEKLFF.

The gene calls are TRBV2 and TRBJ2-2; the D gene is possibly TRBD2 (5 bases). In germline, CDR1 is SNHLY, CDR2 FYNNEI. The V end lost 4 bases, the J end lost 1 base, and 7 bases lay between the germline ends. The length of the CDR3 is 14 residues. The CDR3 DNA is TGTGCCAGCAGTGTGGACTGGAACACCGGGGAGCTGTTTTTT. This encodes CASSVDWNTGELFF. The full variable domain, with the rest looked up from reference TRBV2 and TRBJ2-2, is EPEVTQTPSHQVTQMGQEVILRCVPISNHLYFYWYRQILGQKVEFLVSFYNNEISEKSEIFDDQFSVERPDGSNFTLKIRSTKLEDSAMYFCASSVDWNTGELFFGEGSRLTVL.

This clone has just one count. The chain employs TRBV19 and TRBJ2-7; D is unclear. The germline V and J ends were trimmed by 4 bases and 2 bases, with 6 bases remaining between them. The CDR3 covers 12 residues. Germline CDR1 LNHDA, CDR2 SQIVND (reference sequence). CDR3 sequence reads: CASSNNAYEQYF. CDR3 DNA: TGTGCCAGTAGTAACAACGCCTACGAGCAGTACTTC.

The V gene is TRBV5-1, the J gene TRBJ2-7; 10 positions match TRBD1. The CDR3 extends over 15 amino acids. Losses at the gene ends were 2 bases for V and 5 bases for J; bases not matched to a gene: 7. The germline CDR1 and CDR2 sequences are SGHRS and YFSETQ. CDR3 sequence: CASSLSDRGYNEQYF. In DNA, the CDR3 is TGCGCCAGCAGCTTATCGGACAGGGGGTATAACGAGCAGTACTTC.

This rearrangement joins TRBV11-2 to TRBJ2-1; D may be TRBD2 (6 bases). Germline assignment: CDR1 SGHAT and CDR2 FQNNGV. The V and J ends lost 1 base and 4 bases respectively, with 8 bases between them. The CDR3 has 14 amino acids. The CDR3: CASSLVGGYNEQFF. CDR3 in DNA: TGTGCCAGCAGCTTAGTGGGGGGTTACAATGAGCAGTTCTTC.

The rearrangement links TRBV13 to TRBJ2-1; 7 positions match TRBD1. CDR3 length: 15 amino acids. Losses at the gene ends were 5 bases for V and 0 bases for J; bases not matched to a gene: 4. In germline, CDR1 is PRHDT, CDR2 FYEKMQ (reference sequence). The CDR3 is CASSKTGSSYNEQFF. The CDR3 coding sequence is TGTGCCAGCAGCAAGACAGGGAGCTCCTACAATGAGCAGTTCTTC. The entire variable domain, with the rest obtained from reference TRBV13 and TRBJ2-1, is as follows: AAGVIQSPRHLIKEKRETATLKCYPIPRHDTVYWYQQGPGQDPQFLISFYEKMQSDKGSIPDRFSAQQFSDYHSELNMSSLELGDSALYFCASSKTGSSYNEQFFGPGTRLTVL.

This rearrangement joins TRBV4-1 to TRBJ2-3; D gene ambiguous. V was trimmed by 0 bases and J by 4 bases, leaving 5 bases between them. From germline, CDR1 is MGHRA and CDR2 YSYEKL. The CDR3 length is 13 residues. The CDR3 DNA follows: TGCGCCAGCAGCCAAGAGCGGCCAGATACGCAGTATTTT. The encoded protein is CASSQERPDTQYF.

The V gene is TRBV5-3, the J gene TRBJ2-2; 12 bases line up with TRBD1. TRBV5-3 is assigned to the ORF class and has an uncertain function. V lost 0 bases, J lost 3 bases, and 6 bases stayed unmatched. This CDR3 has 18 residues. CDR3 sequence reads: CARSLGGQGASDTGELFF. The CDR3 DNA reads TGTGCCAGAAGCTTGGGGGGACAGGGGGCTTCGGACACCGGGGAGCTGTTTTTT.

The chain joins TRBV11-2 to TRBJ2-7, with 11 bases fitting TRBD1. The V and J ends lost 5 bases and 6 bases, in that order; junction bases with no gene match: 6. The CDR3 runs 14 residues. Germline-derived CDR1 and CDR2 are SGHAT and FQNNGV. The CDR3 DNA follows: TGTGCCAGCAGCGCCAACGGGACAGGGGGCGAGCAGTACTTC. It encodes CASSANGTGGEQYF.

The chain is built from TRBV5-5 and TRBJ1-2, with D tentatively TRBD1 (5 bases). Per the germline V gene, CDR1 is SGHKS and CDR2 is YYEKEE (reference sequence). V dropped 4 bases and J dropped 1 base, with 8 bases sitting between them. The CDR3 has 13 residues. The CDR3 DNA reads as TGTGCCAGCAGCATAGACAGTAACTATGGCTACACCTTC. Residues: CASSIDSNYGYTF.

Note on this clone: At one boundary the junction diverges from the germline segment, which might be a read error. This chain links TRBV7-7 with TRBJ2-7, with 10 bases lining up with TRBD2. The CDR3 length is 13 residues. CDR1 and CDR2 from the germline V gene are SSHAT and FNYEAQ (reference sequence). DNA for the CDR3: TGTGCTAGCAGCCCTAGCGGGAGTAACGAGCAGTACTTC. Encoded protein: CASSPSGSNEQYF. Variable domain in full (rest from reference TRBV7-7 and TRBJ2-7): GAGVSQSPRYKVTKRGQDVTLRCDPISSHATLYWYQQALGQGPEFLTYFNYEAQPDKSGLPSDRFSAERPEGSISTLTIQRTEQRDSAMYRCASSPSGSNEQYFGPGTRLTVT.

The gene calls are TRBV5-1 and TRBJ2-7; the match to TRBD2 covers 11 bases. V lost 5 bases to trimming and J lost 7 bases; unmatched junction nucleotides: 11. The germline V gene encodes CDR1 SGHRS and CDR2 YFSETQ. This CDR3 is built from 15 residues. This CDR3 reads CASRQGLAVGGEQYF. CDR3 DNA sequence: TGCGCCAGCAGACAGGGACTAGCGGTGGGAGGGGAGCAGTACTTC.

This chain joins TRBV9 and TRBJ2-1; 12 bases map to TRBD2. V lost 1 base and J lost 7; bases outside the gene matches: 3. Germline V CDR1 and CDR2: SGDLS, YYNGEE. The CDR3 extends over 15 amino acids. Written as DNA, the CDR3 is TGTGCCAGCAGCGTAAGGACTAGCGGGATGAATGAGCAGTTCTTC. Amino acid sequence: CASSVRTSGMNEQFF.

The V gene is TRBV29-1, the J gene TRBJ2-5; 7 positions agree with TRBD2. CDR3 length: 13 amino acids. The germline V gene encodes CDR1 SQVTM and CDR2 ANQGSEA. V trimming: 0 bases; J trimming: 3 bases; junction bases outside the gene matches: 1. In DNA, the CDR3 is TGCAGCGTTGAAGAAGGACTAGAAGAGACCCAGTACTTC. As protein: CSVEEGLEETQYF.

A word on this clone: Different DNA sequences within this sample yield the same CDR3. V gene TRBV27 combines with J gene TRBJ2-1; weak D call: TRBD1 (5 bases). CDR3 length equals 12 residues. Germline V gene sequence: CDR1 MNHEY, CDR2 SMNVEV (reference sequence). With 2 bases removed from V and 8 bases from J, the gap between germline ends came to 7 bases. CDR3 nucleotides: TGTGCCAGCAGTTTACTAGGGGATGAGCAGTTCTTC. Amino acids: CASSLLGDEQFF.

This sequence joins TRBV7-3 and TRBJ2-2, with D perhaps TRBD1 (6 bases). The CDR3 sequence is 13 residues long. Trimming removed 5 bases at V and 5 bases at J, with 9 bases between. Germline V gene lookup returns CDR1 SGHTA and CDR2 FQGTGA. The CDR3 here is CASSVGTTGELFF. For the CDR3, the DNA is TGTGCCAGCAGCGTTGGGACAACCGGGGAGCTGTTTTTT.

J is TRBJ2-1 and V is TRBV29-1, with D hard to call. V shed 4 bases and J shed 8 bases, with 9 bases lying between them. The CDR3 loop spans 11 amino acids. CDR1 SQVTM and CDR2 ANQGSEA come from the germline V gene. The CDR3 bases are TGCAGCGTTGTCGGGTGGGATGAGCAGTTCTTC. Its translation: CSVVGWDEQFF.